This T cell receptor beta chain was retrieved from a study of T cells in Graves' hyperthyroidism and ophthalmopathy. This clonotype was detected many times. The germline V gene encodes CDR1 MNHNS and CDR2 SASEGT. This CDR3 comprises 16 residues. V was pared by 5 bases and J by 4 bases, with 5 bases of the junction left unmatched. RNA transcripts gave rise to amplified TCR beta CDR3 regions. During a first-round RT-PCR of the TCR CDR3, the HTBI primer set was used. TCRdb itself ran the multiplex PCR reads through MiXCR, one entry per CDR3 protein. The table records around 300,000 distinct CDR3 sequences, about an eighth of them present only once.

The sequence was collected from a woman in her 30s with Graves' hyperthyroidism that later progressed to Graves' ophthalmopathy. The chain links TRBV6-1 to TRBJ2-2; 12 bases are a match to TRBD2. Sequenced sample: blood. The CDR3 nucleotides read TGTGCCAGCAGTTCCCGACTAGCGGGAGCCACCGGGGAGCTGTTTTTT. It is translated as CASSSRLAGATGELFF.